This entry describes one T cell receptor beta chain. Original processing methods: Quantification of nucleated cells was approximated via reference gene primer amplification. Here immunoSEQ multiplex PCR was the method, and the copy in TCRdb shows in-frame clones only, minus some. That table furnishes V, J and clone size, whereas the DNA furnished D and trimming. Counted here are 100,000 to 120,000 clones, 71% occurring once; the ten biggest clones make up about 1.8%. These data belong to a study of blood T cell repertoires in COVID-19. Whole-study context: From the United States, Italy and Spain came samples of acute and convalescent COVID-19. T cells, B-cell-depleted T cells, or PBMCs provided the cDNA or gDNA that served as material.

The CDR3 spans 16 residues. The J segment lost 3 bases and the V segment lost 4 bases, leaving 5 bases of the junction unmatched. Germline assignment: CDR1 LGHDT and CDR2 YNNKEL (reference sequence). The TCR originated in a woman aged 40 to 50 with acute or convalescent COVID-19. The gene calls are TRBV3-1 (or the pseudogene TRBV3-2) and TRBJ2-3; 12 bases map to TRBD2. Sequences were obtained from peripheral blood. The CDR3 DNA is TGTGCCAGCAGCCGCGGTACTAGCGGGGGGACAGATACGCAGTATTTT. This sequence encodes CASSRGTSGGTDTQYF.